These 10 T cell receptor beta chains originate from one sample sequenced in a study of metastatic and nonmetastatic thyroid tumors. TCRdb re-processed the PCR reads through MiXCR. Among 35,000 to 50,000 clones, more than 15% were seen once, and the ten largest hold 15% to 20%. Patients were all untreated before their thyroid surgery. The sample consisted of blood. These receptors all stem from a female donor with papillary thyroid cancer or a benign thyroid nodule (not recorded which). Some clones in this sample may be carry-over from other donors' samples.

A word on this clone: A read error may produce the germline difference seen at one junction end. CDR3 sequence: CVSSGLAGGTDTQYF. DNA for the CDR3: TGTGTCAGCAGTGGACTAGCGGGAGGAACAGATACGCAGTATTTT. The genes are TRBV2 and TRBJ2-3; 14 bases are shared with TRBD2. The CDR3 is made up of 15 amino acids. CDR1 is SNHLY and CDR2 is FYNNEI in the germline V gene.

In its sample, this clone was seen many times. J is TRBJ2-7 and V is TRBV5-1, with TRBD2 matching 14 bases. This CDR3 spans 15 amino acids. V trimming: 0 bases; J trimming: 7 bases; junction bases outside the gene matches: 3. Germline V gene sequence: CDR1 SGHRS, CDR2 YFSETQ. The CDR3 sequence is CASSLDGLAGGEQYF. CDR3 in DNA: TGCGCCAGCAGCTTGGACGGACTAGCGGGAGGTGAGCAGTACTTC.

Points on this clone: A junction boundary mismatches the germline segment, possibly from a read error. The genes are TRBV6-2 or TRBV6-3 and TRBJ2-2, with 7 bases identical to TRBD2. The CDR3 consists of 16 residues. Germline V lookup: CDR1 MNHEY, CDR2 SVGEGT. CDR3 amino acids: CASIPTRLADTGELFF. CDR3 DNA: TGTGCCAGCATCCCGACGAGACTAGCCGACACCGGTGAGCTGTTTTTT.

This clone has a handful of counts. CDR3 sequence reads: CANQPWTRGYEQYF. The CDR3 region has the DNA TGTGCCAACCAACCTTGGACAAGGGGCTACGAGCAGTACTTC. The rearrangement links TRBV28 to TRBJ2-7; maybe TRBD1 (5 bases). The CDR3 totals 14 residues. Trimming removed 10 bases at V and 3 bases at J, with 19 bases between. CDR1 is MDHEN, CDR2 SYDVKM, per germline.

The genes are TRBV2 and TRBJ2-1; the D gene could be TRBD1 or TRBD2 (6 bases each). The V gene lost 4 bases and the J gene lost 7 bases, with 14 bases spanning the gap. This CDR3 contains 14 residues. CDR1 and CDR2 from the germline V gene are SNHLY and FYNNEI. This CDR3 is CASSVGGAPNEQFF. In nucleotides, the CDR3 is TGTGCCAGCAGTGTGGGGGGCGCTCCGAATGAGCAGTTCTTC. Drawing the rest from reference TRBV2 and TRBJ2-1, the complete variable domain is EPEVTQTPSHQVTQMGQEVILRCVPISNHLYFYWYRQILGQKVEFLVSFYNNEISEKSEIFDDQFSVERPDGSNFTLKIRSTKLEDSAMYFCASSVGGAPNEQFFGPGTRLTVL.

The chain combines TRBV6-1 with TRBJ1-4; D is unclear. Deletions cut 4 bases from V and 5 bases from J, with 8 bases between. Germline loops: CDR1 MNHNS, CDR2 SASEGT. This CDR3 spans 13 amino acids. DNA for the CDR3: TGTGCCAGCAGTGCCAGCGGGAATGAAAAACTGTTTTTT. The encoded protein is CASSASGNEKLFF.

This clone was seen ten or more times. A clone one base away is much larger, so this may be a read error. This chain links TRBV27 with TRBJ2-7; D may be TRBD2 (5 bases). CDR1 and CDR2 (germline): MNHEY, SMNVEV (reference sequence). The CDR3 runs 13 residues. The CDR3: CASSSGNSYERYF. In DNA, the CDR3 is TGTGCCAGCAGTTCCGGGAACTCCTACGAGCGGTACTTC.

This clone has at least ten counts. The chain uses TRBV11-2 and TRBJ1-1; D unresolved. From germline, CDR1 is SGHAT and CDR2 FQNNGV. The CDR3 runs 13 residues. The V gene lost 2 bases and the J gene lost 11 bases, with 15 bases spanning the gap. CDR3 sequence reads: CASSLSSDGFAFF. DNA of the CDR3: TGTGCCAGCAGCTTATCATCCGATGGGTTTGCTTTCTTT.

In regard to this clone: Sequence at one end of the junction differs from germline and may be a read error. The chain is built from TRBV20-1 and TRBJ2-5; D is unclear. The germline V gene encodes CDR1 DFQATT and CDR2 SNEGSKA (reference sequence). The CDR3 is 15 residues long. The CDR3 region is CSARAPRVKQETQYF. The CDR3 DNA reads as TGCAGTGCTAGAGCCCCAAGGGTGAAGCAAGAGACTCAGTACTTC.

The rearrangement uses TRBV5-1 and TRBJ1-1; no definite D call. V was cut by 1 base and J by 8 bases, with 15 bases left in between. The CDR3 runs 14 residues. CDR1 and CDR2 (germline): SGHRS, YFSETQ. CDR3 coding DNA: TGCGCCAGCAGCTTGTGGGTGGAGACTCTCGAAGCTTTCTTT. Amino acids: CASSLWVETLEAFF.